The T cell receptor beta chain under discussion was sequenced for a study of cytomegalovirus exposure and HLA in healthy donors. Despite likely unrecorded immune exposures, the donors were nominally healthy at the time of sampling. PCR involved 60 Vbeta and 13 Jbeta primers. The repertoire was sequenced with immunoSEQ multiplex PCR; TCRdb's copy has only in-frame clones and lacks some. The sample lists over 200,000 clones; approximately 82% were seen once. Study results and limitations: Per published reports, the classifier diagnosed cytomegalovirus status with high specificity and sensitivity.

Note on this clone: What it recognizes is unknown. One end of the junction varies from germline; a read error may be responsible.

Germline V gene sequence: CDR1 MNHNS, CDR2 SASEGT. The CDR3 is 12 amino acids. V usage is TRBV6-1 and J usage is TRBJ1-1; D gene uncertain. The sequenced sample was PBMCs. The sequence came from a woman between 40 and 50 years old in good health and CMV-seronegative. The CDR3 DNA sequence: TGTGCCAGCAGGGAAGTGGGAGGTGAAGCTTTCTTT. The encoded protein is CASREVGGEAFF.